This T cell receptor beta chain comes out of a study of siplizumab effects on memory and regulatory T cells. Notes on this clone: Its antigen is unknown.

Per-sample assaying covered 95,000 to 100,000 TCR templates. Here immunoSEQ multiplex PCR was the method, and the copy in TCRdb shows in-frame clones only, minus some. The sample includes 85,000 or so clones, approximately 95% of them seen just once. Overall study results and limits: A major contribution to the alloresponse seemed to be made by naive T cells, which seemed more diverse than memory cells. Researchers could not give a naive or memory phenotype to roughly 75-96% of proliferating CD4+ or CD8+ clones.

The germline V gene encodes CDR1 SEHNR and CDR2 FQNEAQ (reference sequence). The V end was cut by 9 bases, the J end by 1 base, with 12 bases between. The CDR3 length is 13 residues. The receptor's source is a human donor in good health. The genes are TRBV7-9 and TRBJ1-1; D ambiguous. Sequencing was carried out using CD8+ T cells sorted from blood. CDR3 amino acids: CARREVQNTEAFF. The CDR3 DNA reads as TGTGCCAGGAGGGAGGTTCAGAACACTGAAGCTTTCTTT.